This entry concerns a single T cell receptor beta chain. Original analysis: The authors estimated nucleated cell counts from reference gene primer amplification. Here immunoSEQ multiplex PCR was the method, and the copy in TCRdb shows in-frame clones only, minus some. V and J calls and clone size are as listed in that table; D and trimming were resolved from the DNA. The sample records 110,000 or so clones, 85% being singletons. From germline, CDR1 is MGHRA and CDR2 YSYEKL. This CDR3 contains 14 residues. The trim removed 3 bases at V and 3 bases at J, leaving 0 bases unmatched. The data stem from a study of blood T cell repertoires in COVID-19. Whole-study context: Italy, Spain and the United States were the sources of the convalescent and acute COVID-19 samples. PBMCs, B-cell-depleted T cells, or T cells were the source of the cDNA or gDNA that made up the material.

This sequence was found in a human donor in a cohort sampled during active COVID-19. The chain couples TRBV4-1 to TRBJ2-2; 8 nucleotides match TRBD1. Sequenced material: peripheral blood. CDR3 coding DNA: TGCGCCAGCAGCCAGACAGGGGACACCGGGGAGCTGTTTTTT. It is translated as CASSQTGDTGELFF.